These 10 T cell receptor beta chains were sequenced from one sample in a study of post-analysis software for immune sequencing data (dated by TCRdb to the mid-2010s). Points the paper makes about the study in general: Four or five TRBV segments, including TRBV5-6, TRBV5-1 and TRBV20-1, were significantly more frequent in patients than controls.

Libraries were built with PCR. TCRdb names Illumina HiSeq 2500 as the instrument used. Unique molecular identifiers were incorporated into TCR beta cDNA libraries to reduce PCR and sequencing biases. TCRdb reprocessing: public reads trimmed at Q25 with fastp, clones called with MiXCR, in-frame beta chains kept. Each entry merges the rows of one CDR3 protein and shows their most common DNA and genes. Within this sample are about 400,000 distinct CDR3 sequences, with approximately 33% of them counted one time only. Of the sample, over 10% falls within the top ten clones. Antigens of these TCRs are unknown. The sample was blood. The receptors come from a girl aged 10 to 17 with multiple sclerosis.

This clonotype was seen a few times. The chain links TRBV20-1 to TRBJ1-2, with unresolved D. Germline CDR1 reads DFQATT; CDR2 reads SNEGSKA (reference sequence). There are 14 residues in the CDR3. Trimming left V 2 bases short and J 8 bases short, with 18 bases between. The CDR3 reads CSARINGYERGYTF. The CDR3 bases are TGCAGTGCTAGAATAAACGGTTACGAGAGGGGCTACACCTTC.

This clonotype appeared a few times. The chain is built from TRBV12-3 or TRBV12-4 and TRBJ1-4; D is ambiguous. The CDR3 runs to 15 residues. V was cut by 7 bases and J by 3 bases, with 15 bases left in between. Here the CDR3 reads CASKKSPRANEKLFF. CDR3 DNA: TGTGCCAGCAAGAAGAGCCCTCGGGCTAATGAAAAACTGTTTTTT.

This chain uses TRBV25-1 with TRBJ2-7, with 9 bases fitting TRBD1. The CDR3 totals 15 residues. Unmatched junction bases numbered 5, after V lost 3 bases and J lost 2 bases. CDR1 and CDR2 (germline): MGHDK, SYGVNS. The CDR3 reads CASSDYGTGTYEQYF. CDR3 in DNA: TGTGCCAGCAGTGATTATGGGACAGGGACCTACGAGCAGTACTTC.

This clonotype was seen a few times. The CDR3 reads CSASRQRTFSYEQYF. CDR3 DNA sequence: TGCAGTGCTAGTCGTCAGAGGACCTTCTCCTACGAGCAGTACTTC. The rearrangement links TRBV20-1 to TRBJ2-7; D not resolved. The CDR3 has 15 residues. Germline V lookup: CDR1 DFQATT, CDR2 SNEGSKA (reference sequence). Trimming took 3 bases from V and 0 from J, leaving 15 bases between them.

The V call is TRBV20-1, the J call TRBJ2-5; D possibly corresponds to TRBD1 (5 bases). CDR3 length: 12 residues. Between the trimmed V and J ends, which lost 5 bases and 5 bases, there was a span of 12 bases. Germline CDR1 is DFQATT and CDR2 is SNEGSKA (reference sequence). CDR3 bases: TGCAGTGCTGTGGGGCCCATGGAGACCCAGTACTTC. Translating it yields CSAVGPMETQYF.

J is TRBJ2-1 and V is TRBV6-2 or TRBV6-3; 8 positions match TRBD2. CDR3 length: 15 amino acids. Germline values: CDR1 MNHEY, CDR2 SVGEGT. J gave up 6 bases and V 4 bases, and 8 bases lay outside the gene matches. In nucleotides, the CDR3 is TGTGCCAGCAGTTTCATAGCGGGGCGGATCAATGAGCAGTTCTTC. It codes for CASSFIAGRINEQFF.

The gene calls are TRBV12-3 or TRBV12-4 and TRBJ2-7; 9 bases map to TRBD1. The DNA end is more similar to TRBJ2-5, so the J call may be wrong. CDR3 size: 14 residues. The chain's CDR3 is CASRLQGAGETQYF. In nucleotides, the CDR3 is TGTGCCAGCAGGCTACAGGGGGCAGGAGAGACCCAGTACTTC.

This clonotype was picked up a small number of times. The chain has TRBV28 and TRBJ1-2, with a weak D call TRBD1 (5 bases). The CDR3 is made up of 15 amino acids. V was shortened by 5 bases and J by 6 bases, with 19 bases between the two germline ends. Germline-derived CDR1 and CDR2 are MDHEN and SYDVKM. CDR3 region: CASSPPRREIDGYTF. The CDR3 DNA reads as TGTGCCAGCAGTCCCCCCCGCAGGGAGATCGATGGCTACACCTTC.

Comments on this clonotype: Relative to the germline gene, one junction end is altered; a read error may explain this. The chain combines TRBV5-1 with TRBJ2-1, with D unresolved. The CDR3 covers 12 residues. From germline, CDR1 is SGHRS and CDR2 YFSETQ. This CDR3 is CASSLDQNEQFF. CDR3 DNA: TGTGCCAGCAGCTTGGATCAGAATGAGCAGTTCTTC.

This clonotype was counted a few times. This chain links TRBV7-2 with TRBJ2-7; no definite D call. The CDR3 length is 13 residues. Germline CDR1 SGHTA, CDR2 FQGNSA. Trimming stripped 4 bases from V and 2 bases from J, with 9 bases between. CDR3 nucleotide sequence: TGTGCCAGCAGCTGGAAGACCCCCTACGAGCAGTACTTC. Protein: CASSWKTPYEQYF.